The 18 T cell receptor beta chains given below trace back to one sample, sequenced in a study of blood T cell repertoires in COVID-19. Some clones are missing from TCRdb's copy, which holds only in-frame ones; the method was immunoSEQ multiplex PCR. The sample lists 270,000 or so clones; about nine tenths were seen once. Sequenced input: PBMCs or T cells enriched from blood (not recorded which). The receptors were gathered from a woman in her 30s with acute COVID-19.

The chain's CDR3 is CAIRGHGANGELFF. DNA for the CDR3: TGTGCCATCAGGGGTCATGGGGCCAACGGGGAGCTGTTTTTT. V is TRBV10-3 and J is TRBJ2-2, with D maybe TRBD1 (5 bases). Trimming took 6 bases from V and 7 from J, leaving 15 bases between them. The CDR3 length is 14 residues. CDR1 and CDR2 from the germline V gene are ENHRY and SYGVKD.

This chain joins TRBV14 and TRBJ1-2; TRBD1 agrees at 9 bases. Per germline, CDR1 SGHDN and CDR2 FVKESK. The CDR3 extends over 15 amino acids. V gave up 1 base and J gave up 6 bases; unmatched junction bases: 6. CDR3: CASSQVGGQGDGYTF. CDR3 DNA sequence: TGTGCCAGCAGCCAAGTAGGGGGACAGGGTGATGGCTACACCTTC.

There are a few counts of this clone. The chain links TRBV5-4 to TRBJ2-5; TRBD2 is a possible D gene (6 bases). V lost 1 base, J lost 1 base, and 14 bases lay in between. The germline gives CDR1 SGHNT, CDR2 YYREEE (reference sequence). CDR3 length: 16 amino acids. CDR3 in DNA: TGTGCCAGCAGCTTGCCCAGGGTCGGGGGCCAAGAGACCCAGTACTTC. The encoded protein is CASSLPRVGGQETQYF.

The J gene is TRBJ2-1, the V gene TRBV28; 8 nucleotides line up with TRBD1. Germline V gene data show CDR1 as MDHEN and CDR2 as SYDVKM. The J segment lost 10 bases and the V segment lost 5 bases, leaving 13 bases of the junction unmatched. The CDR3 is 15 amino acids. CDR3 amino acids: CASSAGTGWLKEQFF. CDR3 nucleotide sequence: TGTGCCAGCAGTGCCGGGACAGGTTGGTTAAAGGAGCAGTTCTTC.

The CDR3 spells CASRFNTKDTEAFF. CDR3 DNA: TGCGCCAGCAGGTTCAATACTAAGGACACTGAAGCTTTCTTT. The rearrangement joins TRBV5-1 to TRBJ1-1; D unresolved. The CDR3 runs 14 residues. The germline V gene has CDR1 SGHRS and CDR2 YFSETQ. The V end lost 5 bases, the J end lost 3 bases, and 14 bases lay between the germline ends. Looking up the rest from reference TRBV5-1 and TRBJ1-1 gives the full variable domain: KAGVTQTPRYLIKTRGQQVTLSCSPISGHRSVSWYQQTPGQGLQFLFEYFSETQRNKGNFPGRFSGRQFSNSRSEMNVSTLELGDSALYLCASRFNTKDTEAFFGQGTRLTVV.

The CDR3: CASSLARGQSYSYTF. CDR3 DNA sequence: TGTGCCAGCAGCTTAGCGCGAGGACAGAGTTATAGCTACACCTTC. The genes are TRBV7-8 and TRBJ1-2; D may be TRBD1 (6 bases). Germline V gives CDR1 SGHVS, CDR2 FQNEAQ. The V end lost 0 bases, the J end lost 9 bases, and 17 bases lay between the germline ends. CDR3 length equals 15 residues.

The CDR3 bases are TGCAGCGTTGATAGCGGGAGCGGGGCAGATACGCAGTATTTT. Translated: CSVDSGSGADTQYF. The rearrangement joins TRBV29-1 to TRBJ2-3, with 9 bases identical to TRBD2. Germline V CDR1 and CDR2: SQVTM, ANQGSEA. This CDR3 region has 14 residues. V gave up 3 bases and J gave up 4 bases; unmatched junction bases: 5.

This chain links TRBV5-6 with TRBJ2-3, with D possibly being TRBD1 (5 bases). V lost 2 bases and J lost 4, with 11 bases in between. This CDR3 has 14 amino acids. Germline-derived CDR1 and CDR2 are SGHDT and YYEEEE. CDR3 region: CASSFTDIPDTQYF. The CDR3 DNA reads TGTGCCAGCAGCTTTACGGACATCCCAGATACGCAGTATTTT. The full variable domain, completed using reference TRBV5-6 and TRBJ2-3, is DAGVTQSPTHLIKTRGQQVTLRCSPKSGHDTVSWYQQALGQGPQFIFQYYEEEERQRGNFPDRFSGHQFPNYSSELNVNALLLGDSALYLCASSFTDIPDTQYFGPGTRLTVL.

V and J are TRBV18 and TRBJ2-1, with D uncertain. The V gene's germline CDR1 is KGHSH and CDR2 LQKENI. V lost 3 bases and J lost 7, with 19 bases in between. This CDR3 comprises 16 residues. The CDR3 nucleotides read TGTGCCAGCTCACCTTATGCGGAAACTAACTTAAATGAGCAGTTCTTC. This translates into CASSPYAETNLNEQFF.

The chain links TRBV27 to TRBJ1-6, with 9 bases fitting TRBD1. V lost 6 bases and J lost 14; bases outside the gene matches: 8. The V gene's germline CDR1 is MNHEY and CDR2 SMNVEV (reference sequence). This CDR3 comprises 13 residues. The CDR3 here is CASSPGQGISLHF. The CDR3 nucleotides read TGTGCCAGCAGCCCGGGACAGGGCATTTCCCTCCACTTT.

This sequence joins TRBV18 and TRBJ2-2, with D tentatively TRBD1 (6 bases). V was shortened by 7 bases and J by 2 bases, with 11 bases between the two germline ends. CDR3 length: 14 amino acids. Germline assignment: CDR1 KGHSH and CDR2 LQKENI. DNA for the CDR3: TGTGCCAGCTTCCCGGGACACAACACCGGGGAGCTGTTTTTT. This translates into CASFPGHNTGELFF.

The chain employs TRBV24-1 and TRBJ2-7; 8 nucleotides match TRBD2. With 6 bases clipped from V and 5 bases from J, the junction kept 14 bases outside the gene matches. Germline loops: CDR1 KGHDR, CDR2 SFDVKD. The CDR3 loop spans 16 amino acids. The chain's CDR3 is CATSHPGAGEEDEQYF. CDR3 coding DNA: TGTGCCACCAGTCACCCGGGAGCGGGAGAGGAGGACGAGCAGTACTTC.

The chain joins TRBV19 to TRBJ1-5; D is undetermined. Germline V gene sequence: CDR1 LNHDA, CDR2 SQIVND (reference sequence). The V and J ends lost 0 bases and 3 bases respectively, with 9 bases between them. CDR3 length equals 15 residues. CDR3 protein: CASSIDRTVNQPQHF. The DNA for the CDR3 is TGTGCCAGTAGTATAGATCGAACGGTCAATCAGCCCCAGCATTTT. The entire variable domain, with the rest obtained from reference TRBV19 and TRBJ1-5, is as follows: DGGITQSPKYLFRKEGQNVTLSCEQNLNHDAMYWYRQDPGQGLRLIYYSQIVNDFQKGDIAEGYSVSREKKESFPLTVTSAQKNPTAFYLCASSIDRTVNQPQHFGDGTRLSIL.

The chain employs TRBV12-3 or TRBV12-4 and TRBJ2-7; TRBD1 is a possible D gene (5 bases). Trimming pared 6 bases from V and 5 bases from J, leaving 11 bases between. The CDR3 is 12 amino acids. This CDR3 is CASRYQGNEQYF. DNA for the CDR3: TGTGCCAGCAGGTACCAGGGAAACGAGCAGTACTTC.

The chain joins TRBV10-3 to TRBJ1-4, with 9 nucleotides matching TRBD1. The J segment lost 7 bases and the V segment lost 2 bases, leaving 14 bases of the junction unmatched. Germline values: CDR1 ENHRY, CDR2 SYGVKD. The CDR3 length is 18 residues. The CDR3 bases are TGTGCCATCAGTGAGGCAGGGACAGGGTCAAGAGGGTTTGAAAAACTGTTTTTT. Its translation: CAISEAGTGSRGFEKLFF.

In DNA, the CDR3 is TGTGCCAGAAGCCGGGCGCCTAGCGGGAGCCGTTTCACCGGGGAGCTGTTTTTT. It translates to CARSRAPSGSRFTGELFF. The chain carries TRBV5-3 and TRBJ2-2; TRBD2 aligns across 10 bases. TRBV5-3 is known as an ORF, though its function is uncertain. V was clipped by 4 bases and J by 4 bases; unmatched bases: 13. This CDR3 has 18 amino acids.

This clone was recorded a few times. This chain joins TRBV5-4 and TRBJ2-7, with 7 positions matching TRBD1. This CDR3 is built from 13 residues. V was pared by 0 bases and J by 5 bases, with 2 bases of the junction left unmatched. The V gene's germline CDR1 is SGHNT and CDR2 YYREEE (reference sequence). The CDR3 coding sequence is TGTGCCAGCAGCTTGGGACAGGGCGACGAGCAGTACTTC. Amino acids: CASSLGQGDEQYF.

The chain combines TRBV28 with TRBJ2-7; 7 bases map to TRBD2. Germline assignment: CDR1 MDHEN and CDR2 SYDVKM. V gave up 4 bases and J gave up 3 bases; unmatched junction bases: 6. The CDR3 consists of 14 residues. CDR3: CASSWASGDYEQYF. CDR3 sequence (DNA): TGTGCCAGCAGTTGGGCTAGCGGAGACTACGAGCAGTACTTC.